This T cell receptor beta chain was retrieved from a study of metastatic and nonmetastatic thyroid tumors (dated by TCRdb to about 2020). For context, the study as a whole: The researchers compared repertoires between peripheral blood samples and tumor or nodule tissue samples from patients with malignant or benign thyroid disease. The study at large found these results: In both blood and tumor samples, malignant tumors were reported to have significantly higher TCR beta diversity than benign nodules.

This clone has ten or more counts. Its antigen is currently not known. Per-base quality was not reported, and no clone a single base away is much larger than it. Library preparation was by PCR. The reads were generated on an Illumina HiSeq 4000. High-throughput sequencing was used to profile the TCR beta-chain CDR3 region of each patient. As for the authors' bioinformatics: The researchers built a classifier to tell apart papillary thyroid cancer patients with distant metastasis, based on CDR3 differences among clinicopathological groups. Repertoire diversity was assessed with the Shannon index, and tumor-blood repertoire similarity with the Morisita-Horn index. TCRdb reran the public reads through fastp at Q25 and MiXCR, keeping productive beta chains. It is TCRdb's table, rather than the study itself, that gives the V and J calls and clone size. A total of 45,000 or so clones appear in this sample, less than 20% of them only once. Roughly 22% of the sample is taken by the ten largest.

V and J are trimmed by 6 bases and 2 bases, and the gene matches miss 7 bases of the junction. Measured from the cysteine to the phenylalanine, the CDR3 is 14 residues long. Here the CDR3 DNA is all that survives: 42 bases in frame from base 1. The CDR1 and CDR2 encoded by the germline V gene are SNHLY and FYNNEI. None of the patients had been given any treatment before thyroid surgery. Using T-cell receptor beta sequencing, the study looked back at clinical samples from patients collected from about 2011 to 2019. This chain is built from TRBV2 and TRBJ2-7; 7 junctional bases match TRBD1. The sequenced material came from blood. The TCR sequence derives from a female donor with papillary thyroid cancer or a benign thyroid nodule (not recorded which). Some clones in this sample may be carry-over from other donors' samples. The nucleotide sequence is TGTGCCAGCAGGGCCGGGACAGCCACCTACGAGCAGTACTTC. Translation gives CASRAGTATYEQYF.